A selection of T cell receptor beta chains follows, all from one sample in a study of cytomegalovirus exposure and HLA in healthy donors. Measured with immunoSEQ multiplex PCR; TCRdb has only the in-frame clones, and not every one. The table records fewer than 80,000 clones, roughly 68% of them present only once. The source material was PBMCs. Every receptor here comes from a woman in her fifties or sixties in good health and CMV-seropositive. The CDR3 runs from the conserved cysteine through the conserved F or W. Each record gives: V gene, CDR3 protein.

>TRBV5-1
CASSLAATDNSPLHF
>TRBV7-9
CASSGPGQGWNEAFF
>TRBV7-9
CASSLAGAETQYF
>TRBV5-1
CAIITTSHGKYHEQFF
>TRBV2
CASSEAWRQGSYEQYF
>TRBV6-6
CASSLEGSNTEAFF
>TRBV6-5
CASGLGGGYGYTF
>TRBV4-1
CASSQDLTGGADTQYF
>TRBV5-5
CASSLGTGGVFYGYTF
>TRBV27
CASRRSGALDTEAFF
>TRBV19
CASSILTGAVNYGYTF
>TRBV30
CAWSVQVETQYF
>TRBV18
CASSPSGQGGSNYGYTF
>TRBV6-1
CASSRGTKSYEQFF
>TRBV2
CASNRKRSNTEAFF
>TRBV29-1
CSYRDGTEAFF
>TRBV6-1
CASREAGDSPLHF
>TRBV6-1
CASSEANRQGGGFF
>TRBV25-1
CASSKLYEQYF
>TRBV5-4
CASSLGQGMTEAFF
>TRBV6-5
CASSYPYTGGDGYTF
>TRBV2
CASNAGGPGRDQYF